This T cell receptor (beta chain) was captured by sequencing in a study of T cells in Graves' hyperthyroidism and ophthalmopathy (dated by TCRdb to the late 2010s). About the investigation overall: Peripheral blood samples were taken at initial diagnosis, before any treatment was given. To identify TCR V-J signatures that set the groups apart, the researchers used a discovery cohort of about a hundred patients, made up of fewer than 50 with Graves' ophthalmopathy and 57 with stable Graves' hyperthyroidism. Prospective prediction of ophthalmopathy was tested in an independent validation cohort consisting of about 19 hyperthyroidism patients and more than 15 patients who later progressed to ophthalmopathy. The 100 discovery patients were randomly split 7:3 into training and test sets. In several Graves' hyperthyroidism patients, the study also compared T-cell repertoires from thyroid tissue with T-cell repertoires from blood. After blood sampling, hyperthyroidism patients were treated with methimazole at a starting dose of 30 mg daily, and ophthalmopathy patients were treated with high-dose intravenous methylprednisolone. According to the paper, TCR Vbeta CDR3 sequencing was carried out on over 130 peripheral blood samples, which came from approximately 43 ophthalmopathy, 75 or so hyperthyroidism and roughly 17 progressor patients.

This clonotype was picked up many times. Its antigen target is currently unknown. Qualities for individual bases were not recorded, and no much larger clone is one base off. The TCR beta CDR3 regions were amplified from the RNA transcripts. The TCR CDR3 was subjected to a first round of RT-PCR using the HTBI primer set and the Qiagen OneStep RT-PCR kit. A second multiplex PCR round built the libraries, followed by size selection and purification. Sequencing of the libraries was done on an Illumina HiSeq2000 using paired-end 100 bp reads. The authors' analysis ran thus. SOAPnuke was used to process the raw data, with reads discarded if the reads contained adapters or uncalled bases, had a mean Phred below 15, or lacked an exact constant-primer or identifier match. COPE v1.2.5 was used to merge high-quality paired reads, and clonotypes were defined as unique nucleotide sequences. MiTCR v1.1 was used to align clonotypes to the IMGT TRBV, TRBD and TRBJ reference segments. The analysis was restricted to V-J combinations with a frequency above 0.0001, which together covered around 99% of the repertoires. A TCS score was defined as the ratio between F50 (clonal expansion) and ExV (chaos), using BLOSUM62-based TCRdist between CDR3 peptides within each V-J. Welch's t-statistics and random forest reduced some 510 V-J features to roughly 13, which were used in a naive Bayes classifier (R e1071). TCRdb handled the public reads itself, with Q25 trimming in fastp and clone calling in MiXCR, and kept productive beta chains. Rows with a matching CDR3 protein are joined into one entry that keeps the most common DNA and genes. Here the V and J calls rest on TCRdb's processing, not on the authors' analysis. The sample records a few hundred thousand distinct CDR3 sequences, roughly 15% of which are singletons. The ten largest clonotypes hold 11% to 15% of the sample.

A patient counted as having stable Graves' hyperthyroidism if no progression to ophthalmopathy occurred over 18 months of follow-up. Hyperthyroidism patients were newly diagnosed, had a disease duration of under 2 months, and were aged 18 to 65 years. Exclusion was applied to patients with uncontrolled infections, other autoimmune diseases, pregnancy or lactation. Diagnoses were based on clinical symptoms, serum thyroxine and TRAb, thyroid ultrasound and orbital computed tomography. PBMCs were isolated from approximately 10 ml of fresh peripheral blood by Ficoll-Paque density gradient centrifugation. Total RNA was extracted with Trizol reagent, and quality was checked on an Agilent 2100 Bioanalyzer. The junction carries 6 bases between V and J, which are trimmed by 0 bases and 3 bases respectively. The CDR3 contains 13 residues, cysteine and phenylalanine counted. The DNA shown is the 39-base CDR3, in frame from base 1. CDR1 MNHEY and CDR2 SVGEGT are derived from the germline V gene.

The full study reports these points: In cross-validation, a model built on a 13 V-J signature told ophthalmopathy apart from stable hyperthyroidism with about 90% sensitivity and roughly 82% specificity, and in testing the same model reached 80%/75%. Most expanded thyroid clonotypes (frequency above 0.001) were also detected in blood, suggesting blood repertoires may reflect thyroid immune responses. Sample size was not statistically predetermined, and blinding of investigators to group allocation was not performed. In validation, the model predicted progression to ophthalmopathy a median of roughly 6.2 months before onset, with about 67% sensitivity and about 72% specificity.

The receptor was isolated from a woman between 35 and 50 years old with Graves' hyperthyroidism. The sequenced material came from blood. Recombination joined TRBV6-2 or TRBV6-3 with TRBJ2-7; no confident D gene assignment can be made. The nucleotides are TGTGCCAGCAGTTACTCCCTCCTCTACGAGCAGTACTTC. Its product reads: CASSYSLLYEQYF.